These 28 T cell receptor beta chains were sequenced from one sample in a study of patients and donors after allogeneic stem cell transplantation. TCRdb reprocessed the RT-PCR reads with MiXCR, giving one entry per CDR3 protein. This sample has more than 75,000 distinct CDR3 sequences, with roughly 5.1% found just once. The sequencing input was blood, either unsorted or a sorted T cell fraction (not recorded which). The receptors stem from a human donor who was either an allogeneic HSCT recipient or a stem cell or donor lymphocyte infusion donor (not recorded which). It is not recorded whose cells these are; they may come from a transplant donor.

This chain uses TRBV18 with TRBJ1-5; perhaps TRBD1 as D (6 bases). V lost 2 bases and J 7 bases, leaving 12 bases between the germline ends. The germline V gene has CDR1 KGHSH and CDR2 LQKENI. This CDR3 region has 14 residues. The CDR3 bases are TGTGCCAGCTCACCAGAGGCGGGACAACAGCCCCAGCATTTT. Protein sequence: CASSPEAGQQPQHF.

The chain recombines TRBV9 with TRBJ2-3; 12 bases match TRBD2. CDR1 SGDLS and CDR2 YYNGEE come from the germline V gene. CDR3 size: 17 residues. The V segment lost 0 bases and the J segment 3 bases; nucleotides outside the gene matches: 5. CDR3 sequence reads: CASSVAPSGGGTDTQYF. The CDR3 DNA follows: TGTGCCAGCAGCGTAGCGCCTAGCGGGGGGGGGACAGATACGCAGTATTTT. Full variable domain (missing parts from reference TRBV9 and TRBJ2-3): DSGVTQTPKHLITATGQRVTLRCSPRSGDLSVYWYQQSLDQGLQFLIQYYNGEERAKGNILERFSAQQFPDLHSELNLSSLELGDSALYFCASSVAPSGGGTDTQYFGPGTRLTVL.

Ten or more counts support this clonotype. The chain uses TRBV5-1 and TRBJ1-5, with 9 bases fitting TRBD1. After removal of 2 bases from V and 6 bases from J, the junction contained 12 bases not matched to a gene. Germline V gene lookup returns CDR1 SGHRS and CDR2 YFSETQ. This CDR3 has 17 amino acids. The DNA for the CDR3 is TGCGCCAGCAGCTTATGGACAGGGGAGACGAGGTGTCAGCCCCAGCATTTT. Residues: CASSLWTGETRCQPQHF.

This clonotype has ten or more counts. This sequence joins TRBV20-1 and TRBJ2-7; 12 bases agree with TRBD1. Per the germline V gene, CDR1 is DFQATT and CDR2 is SNEGSKA (reference sequence). This CDR3 has 17 residues. V lost 6 bases and J lost 0; bases outside the gene matches: 12. The CDR3 here is CSASGRGTGGLSYEQYF. Written as DNA, the CDR3 is TGCAGTGCATCAGGGAGAGGGACAGGGGGCCTCTCCTACGAGCAGTACTTC.

This clonotype has a single count. The likely explanation is a read error, given a far larger clone one base away. V and J are TRBV5-1 and TRBJ2-7; TRBD2 agrees at 10 bases. The CDR3 extends over 17 amino acids. Germline CDR1 reads SGHRS; CDR2 reads YFSETQ. The V gene end was trimmed by 3 bases and the J gene end by 7 bases; junction bases not matched to a gene: 16. In nucleotides, the CDR3 is TGCGCCAGCAGCTCATACCTTAGCGGGGGGTCTTCCAATGAGCAGTACTTC. Translated, it gives CASSSYLSGGSSNEQYF.

Many counts were recorded for this clonotype. The J gene is TRBJ2-7, the V gene TRBV28; 11 nucleotides align to TRBD1. Germline assignment: CDR1 MDHEN and CDR2 SYDVKM. The CDR3 is 16 residues long. V shed 5 bases and J 4 bases; nucleotides not matched to a gene: 10. The CDR3 is CASSTSRGQGVYEQYF. CDR3 DNA: TGTGCCAGCAGTACCAGCCGGGGACAGGGGGTTTACGAGCAGTACTTC.

This clonotype was seen only a few times. CDR3 sequence: CASSLLTSGTEDTQYF. CDR3 nucleotides: TGTGCCAGCAGCTTGTTGACTAGCGGGACCGAAGATACGCAGTATTTT. The J gene is TRBJ2-3, the V gene TRBV11-2; TRBD2 agrees at 11 bases. CDR1 and CDR2 from the germline V gene are SGHAT and FQNNGV. This CDR3 is built from 16 residues. The ends lost 3 bases at V and 5 bases at J; junction bases unmatched: 7.

This clonotype has only a few counts. The chain links TRBV27 to TRBJ2-2; 7 bases map to TRBD2. CDR1 is MNHEY and CDR2 is SMNVEV in the germline V gene (reference sequence). Trimming took 3 bases from V and 4 from J; bases not matched to a gene: 5. The CDR3 length is 15 residues. The CDR3 nucleotides read TGTGCCAGCAGTTTGGAAGGGGAGGGCACCGGGGAGCTGTTTTTT. Translating it yields CASSLEGEGTGELFF.

This clonotype was detected a few times. This chain uses TRBV20-1 with TRBJ2-7; no clear D. Germline CDR1 reads DFQATT; CDR2 reads SNEGSKA (reference sequence). The V end lost 5 bases, the J end lost 4 bases, and 15 bases lay between the germline ends. This CDR3 spans 13 amino acids. The CDR3 loop reads CSASRRSGYEQYF. The CDR3 DNA follows: TGCAGTGCTTCCAGACGATCCGGGTACGAGCAGTACTTC.

This clonotype was recorded at least ten times. The genes are TRBV20-1 and TRBJ1-2; 8 bases are shared with TRBD1. The ends lost 5 bases at V and 7 bases at J; junction bases unmatched: 9. The CDR3 extends over 13 amino acids. Germline CDR1 reads DFQATT; CDR2 reads SNEGSKA (reference sequence). The CDR3, as DNA: TGCAGTGCTTCGGACAGGGAAGGAGGTGGCTACACCTTC. Its translation is CSASDREGGGYTF.

In its sample, this clonotype was seen many times. The J gene is TRBJ2-3, the V gene TRBV5-1, with D unclear. V lost 0 bases to trimming and J lost 4 bases, with 12 bases between them. CDR1 is SGHRS and CDR2 is YFSETQ in the germline V gene. CDR3 length equals 15 residues. The CDR3 nucleotides are TGCGCCAGCAGCTTGGATGGGGTAGTTCCAGATACGCAGTATTTT. Its protein product is CASSLDGVVPDTQYF.

This clonotype was observed at least ten times. This chain joins TRBV5-1 and TRBJ1-4; D unclear. V was cut by 0 bases and J by 5 bases, with 8 bases left in between. Germline V lookup: CDR1 SGHRS, CDR2 YFSETQ. The CDR3 length is 14 residues. DNA for the CDR3: TGCGCCAGCAGCTTGGATGGCTTGAATGAAAAACTGTTTTTT. Translated: CASSLDGLNEKLFF.

The gene calls are TRBV5-1 and TRBJ1-4; D possibly corresponds to TRBD1 (5 bases). CDR3 size: 15 residues. Germline CDR1 is SGHRS and CDR2 is YFSETQ. Trimming removed 4 bases from V and 5 bases from J, with 15 bases in between. CDR3 residues: CASSPGTDYNEKLFF. In nucleotides, the CDR3 is TGCGCCAGCAGCCCTGGGACGGATTACAATGAAAAACTGTTTTTT. Filled out from reference TRBV5-1 and TRBJ1-4, the complete variable domain reads KAGVTQTPRYLIKTRGQQVTLSCSPISGHRSVSWYQQTPGQGLQFLFEYFSETQRNKGNFPGRFSGRQFSNSRSEMNVSTLELGDSALYLCASSPGTDYNEKLFFGSGTQLSVL.

This clonotype was counted at least ten times. The chain carries TRBV20-1 and TRBJ2-6, with a tentative D call TRBD1 (5 bases). Trimming removed 6 bases from V and 0 bases from J, with 9 bases in between. Germline CDR1 reads DFQATT; CDR2 reads SNEGSKA (reference sequence). The CDR3 has 14 amino acids. Written as DNA, the CDR3 is TGCAGTGCACCTGACAGCTCTGGGGCCAACGTCCTGACTTTC. Protein product: CSAPDSSGANVLTF.

There are many counts of this clonotype. One end of the junction fails to match germline, which may point to a read error. The genes are TRBV28 and TRBJ2-1, with D tentatively TRBD1 (6 bases). This CDR3 is 13 amino acids long. Germline V gives CDR1 MDHEN, CDR2 SYDVKM. Here the CDR3 reads CASSRTGTPQWIF. The CDR3 DNA reads as TGTGCCAGCAGCAGAACCGGGACACCCCAATGGATCTTC.

This clonotype was recorded at least ten times. V usage is TRBV5-1 and J usage is TRBJ1-1; D perhaps matches TRBD1 (5 bases). V was clipped by 8 bases and J by 0 bases, with 14 bases between them. Germline CDR1 and CDR2: SGHRS and YFSETQ. The CDR3 has 14 residues. CDR3 region: CASTPRGMNTEAFF. In DNA form, the CDR3 reads TGCGCCAGTACCCCACGGGGCATGAACACTGAAGCTTTCTTT.

This clonotype was seen at least ten times. The CDR3 DNA follows: TGCAGTGCTAGAGATCATCGCGGCCCATCGGCCCAGCATTTT. Protein: CSARDHRGPSAQHF. The J gene is TRBJ1-5, the V gene TRBV20-1; D gene ambiguous. From germline, CDR1 is DFQATT and CDR2 SNEGSKA (reference sequence). This CDR3 is built from 14 residues. Trimming shortened V by 0 bases and J by 11 bases, and 17 bases separated the two germline ends.

This clonotype was detected a few times. The CDR3 region is CASSFRGSSGRRGYNEQFF. The CDR3 region has the DNA TGTGCCAGCAGCTTCCGCGGGAGTAGCGGGAGGAGGGGCTACAATGAGCAGTTCTTC. J is TRBJ2-1 and V is TRBV11-2, with 10 bases fitting TRBD2. CDR1 and CDR2 (germline): SGHAT, FQNNGV. This CDR3 is built from 19 residues. The V and J ends lost 3 bases and 3 bases, in that order; junction bases with no gene match: 14. Filled out from reference TRBV11-2 and TRBJ2-1, the complete variable domain reads EAGVAQSPRYKIIEKRQSVAFWCNPISGHATLYWYQQILGQGPKLLIQFQNNGVVDDSQLPKDRFSAERLKGVDSTLKIQPAKLEDSAVYLCASSFRGSSGRRGYNEQFFGPGTRLTVL.

This clonotype was observed many times. The CDR3 coding sequence is TGTGCCAGCAGTGGCACCGGGACAGGGCAACGGGAGCTGTTTTTT. It encodes CASSGTGTGQRELFF. The chain combines TRBV2 with TRBJ2-2; the match to TRBD1 covers 9 bases. With V trimmed by 4 bases and J by 9 bases, 9 bases remained unmatched. From germline, CDR1 is SNHLY and CDR2 FYNNEI. This CDR3 contains 15 residues.

This clonotype was counted ten times or more. The J gene is TRBJ2-7, the V gene TRBV11-3; D uncertain. Trimming pared 5 bases from V and 6 bases from J, leaving 11 bases between. Germline-derived CDR1 and CDR2 are SGHNT and YENEEA. This CDR3 region has 12 residues. The CDR3 sequence is CASSGFSGEQYF. The CDR3 bases are TGTGCCAGCAGCGGCTTCTCGGGCGAGCAGTACTTC.

This clonotype was counted ten times or more. The rearrangement uses TRBV29-1 and TRBJ2-3, with D uncertain. Deletions cut 5 bases from V and 3 bases from J, with 6 bases between. This CDR3 contains 11 residues. CDR1 is SQVTM, CDR2 ANQGSEA, per germline. The CDR3 bases are TGCAGCGTTAAACAAACAGATACGCAGTATTTT. Translation: CSVKQTDTQYF.

This clonotype appeared many times. The chain links TRBV10-3 to TRBJ2-4, with 7 bases lining up with TRBD2. Unmatched junction bases numbered 14, after V lost 4 bases and J lost 5 bases. This CDR3 spans 17 amino acids. CDR1 and CDR2 (germline): ENHRY, SYGVKD. The CDR3 DNA reads as TGTGCCATCAGTGGAAAACTAGCGCACAGAGGCGAAAACATTCAGTACTTC. Protein sequence: CAISGKLAHRGENIQYF.

This clonotype has a count of ten or more. The chain has TRBV12-3 or TRBV12-4 and TRBJ1-1; no firm D call. Trimming pared 4 bases from V and 0 bases from J, leaving 9 bases between. This CDR3 spans 14 amino acids. CDR3 loop: CASSYSSLNTEAFF. In DNA form, the CDR3 reads TGTGCCAGCAGTTACAGCAGCTTGAACACTGAAGCTTTCTTT.

This chain links TRBV5-8 with TRBJ2-5; D is possibly TRBD1 (6 bases). Germline V gene lookup returns CDR1 SGHTS and CDR2 YDEGEE. The ends were cut back, 4 bases at V and 1 base at J, with 14 bases in the middle. There are 15 residues in the CDR3. The DNA of the CDR3 is TGTGCCAGCAGCCCCCGGGGCAGGGGCCAAGAGACCCAGTACTTC. Translation: CASSPRGRGQETQYF.

The chain is built from TRBV11-2 and TRBJ2-7; TRBD1 matches 8 bases. Germline CDR1 and CDR2: SGHAT and FQNNGV. Unmatched junction bases numbered 8, after V lost 4 bases and J lost 0 bases. This CDR3 is 16 amino acids long. The CDR3 protein is CASSSWPRGRSYEQYF. CDR3 coding DNA: TGTGCCAGCAGCTCGTGGCCCAGGGGGCGCTCCTACGAGCAGTACTTC. Full variable domain (rest looked up from reference TRBV11-2 and TRBJ2-7): EAGVAQSPRYKIIEKRQSVAFWCNPISGHATLYWYQQILGQGPKLLIQFQNNGVVDDSQLPKDRFSAERLKGVDSTLKIQPAKLEDSAVYLCASSSWPRGRSYEQYFGPGTRLTVT.

This clonotype was counted only a few times. J is TRBJ2-2 and V is TRBV5-6; 9 bases are shared with TRBD1. The V segment lost 5 bases and the J segment 1 base; nucleotides outside the gene matches: 3. In germline, CDR1 is SGHDT, CDR2 YYEEEE. The CDR3 runs 15 residues. This CDR3 is CASRSGQGNTGELFF. CDR3 in DNA: TGTGCCAGCAGATCGGGACAGGGGAACACCGGGGAGCTGTTTTTT.

The chain carries TRBV4-1 and TRBJ1-1; possible D gene TRBD1, 5 bases. This CDR3 spans 16 amino acids. Trimming shortened V by 4 bases and J by 10 bases, and 25 bases separated the two germline ends. Per the germline V gene, CDR1 is MGHRA and CDR2 is YSYEKL. CDR3 bases: TGCGCCAGCAGCCCCAGCAATCAGAGGGCGGCCCAGGGAGCTTTCTTT. It yields the protein CASSPSNQRAAQGAFF.

This clonotype was seen repeatedly, ten times or more. The chain uses TRBV6-4 and TRBJ2-1, with 9 bases fitting TRBD2. V lost 2 bases and J lost 3; bases outside the gene matches: 14. The CDR3 runs 19 residues. Per germline, CDR1 MRHNA and CDR2 SNTAGT. The CDR3 sequence is CASSDETGRGGRIYNEQFF. The CDR3 DNA reads as TGTGCCAGCAGTGACGAGACGGGGCGGGGGGGCCGTATCTACAATGAGCAGTTCTTC.